The clone carrying this T cell receptor beta chain showed up just a few times. The antigen is not known. The data stem from a study of vaccination effects on CD4 cells after COVID-19. In the study overall: Subjects were given two BNT162b2 or mRNA-1273 vaccine doses.

V was clipped by 2 bases and J by 4 bases, with 8 bases between them. The CDR3 is 13 residues long. Germline V gene data show CDR1 as SGHTA and CDR2 as FQGTGA. Assay: immunoSEQ multiplex PCR; the TCRdb copy retains only in-frame clones and omits some. The sample carries about 72,000 clones, approximately 80% recorded once. Whole-study findings and limits: Infection- and vaccine-induced clones contracted markedly late after vaccination. Within healthy vaccinees, only 1 of 255 vaccine-induced clones displayed cross-reactivity with common cold coronaviruses.

Following culture for approximately 11 days, CD4+ T cells were isolated. Each culture had half its medium swapped for IL-2 medium on days 3 and 7. This chain joins TRBV7-3 and TRBJ1-1; possible D gene TRBD1, 6 bases. The starting material was CD4+ T cells from PBMCs cultured without peptide, obtained before COVID-19 vaccination. The TCR originated in a human donor who received a COVID-19 vaccine. CDR3: CASSLDRFTEAFF. The CDR3, as DNA: TGTGCCAGCAGCTTAGACAGGTTCACTGAAGCTTTCTTT.